Following are 7 T cell receptor beta chains from one sample sequenced in a study of blood T cell repertoires in COVID-19. Sequencing was performed with immunoSEQ multiplex PCR; in TCRdb, only in-frame clones are kept and a portion is missing. The sample has over 450,000 clones; 89% are singletons. Sequenced sample: peripheral blood. All receptors come from a man aged 18 to 35 with COVID-19, enrolled during active disease.

The chain is built from TRBV5-4 and TRBJ2-7; 12 positions match TRBD2. Losses at the gene ends were 1 base for V and 7 bases for J; bases not matched to a gene: 6. From germline, CDR1 is SGHNT and CDR2 YYREEE (reference sequence). CDR3 length equals 15 residues. Here the CDR3 DNA reads TGTGCCAGCAGCTTGTGGACTAGCGGGGAGGAAGAGCAGTACTTC. Its translation: CASSLWTSGEEEQYF.

This clone was seen a few times. The chain links TRBV10-1 to TRBJ2-3, with 7 bases lining up with TRBD2. With V trimmed by 3 bases and J by 2 bases, 5 bases remained unmatched. Germline CDR1 is WNHNN and CDR2 is SYGVQD (reference sequence). This CDR3 has 15 amino acids. CDR3 in DNA: TGCGCCAGCAGTGAAGGGGCGGGGGACACAGATACGCAGTATTTT. Its protein is CASSEGAGDTDTQYF.

The rearrangement uses TRBV24-1 and TRBJ2-2; a possible D gene is TRBD1 (5 bases). The CDR3 consists of 14 residues. Per the germline V gene, CDR1 is KGHDR and CDR2 is SFDVKD. With 3 bases removed from V and 6 bases from J, the gap between germline ends came to 10 bases. The CDR3 sequence: CATSDHTGAGELFF. The CDR3 nucleotides are TGTGCCACCAGTGATCATACAGGCGCCGGGGAGCTGTTTTTT.

The rearrangement joins TRBV30 to TRBJ2-7; D call uncertain. The CDR3 runs to 11 residues. V was clipped by 0 bases and J by 4 bases, with 4 bases between them. Germline CDR1 GTSNPN, CDR2 SVGIG (reference sequence). For the CDR3, the DNA is TGTGCCTGGAGTGTAGCTTACGAGCAGTACTTC. The encoded protein is CAWSVAYEQYF.

CDR3 in DNA: TGCAGCGTTGAATGGCCGACAGGGTGGAATGAGCAGTTCTTC. Protein sequence: CSVEWPTGWNEQFF. The chain uses TRBV29-1 and TRBJ2-1; 7 nucleotides agree with TRBD1. Losses at the gene ends were 2 bases for V and 7 bases for J; bases not matched to a gene: 8. The germline V gene encodes CDR1 SQVTM and CDR2 ANQGSEA. The CDR3 sequence is 14 residues long.

The chain is built from TRBV2 and TRBJ2-2; 9 nucleotides line up with TRBD1. The trim removed 7 bases at V and 0 bases at J, leaving 3 bases unmatched. Looked up from germline, CDR1 is SNHLY and CDR2 is FYNNEI. This CDR3 has 15 amino acids. The CDR3 DNA sequence: TGTGCCAGCAAGCGGGACAGGGCGAACACCGGGGAGCTGTTTTTT. Its translation: CASKRDRANTGELFF.

The chain recombines TRBV10-2 with TRBJ1-1; unclear D gene. Trimming stripped 2 bases from V and 11 bases from J, with 9 bases between. The germline V gene encodes CDR1 WSHSY and CDR2 SAAADI. The CDR3 extends over 11 amino acids. CDR3 bases: TGCGCCAGCAGTGAGGAGGGCCCCGCTTTCTTT. Translating gives CASSEEGPAFF.